The rows below give T cell receptor beta chains drawn from one sample of a study of cytomegalovirus exposure and HLA in healthy donors. Assay: immunoSEQ multiplex PCR; the TCRdb copy retains only in-frame clones and omits some. The table lists more than 130,000 clones, about four fifths of them singletons. Sequencing input: PBMCs. The receptor source for this set is a man aged 25 to 40 in good health and CMV-seronegative. Both conserved end residues are part of each CDR3. D genes are given only for firm matches. The size field is filled for only some rows; it gives once, few, many or a size class.

TRBJ1-6 | TRBV6-5 | NA | NA | TGTGCCAGCAGTTACGGTGGGACACCGTATAATTCACCCCTCCACTTT | CASSYGGTPYNSPLHF
TRBJ1-6 | TRBV5-1 | NA | TRBD1 | TGCGCCAGCAGCCCCAACCCGGACAGGGATTCACCCCTCCACTTT | CASSPNPDRDSPLHF
TRBJ1-6 | TRBV5-5 | NA | NA | TGTGCCAGCAGCTTGGACCCAGGGTATGGGTCACCCCTCCACTTT | CASSLDPGYGSPLHF
TRBJ1-1 | TRBV19 | once | TRBD1 | TGTGCAAGCAGGGGATCAGGGGGTGGTATTCGATTT | CASRGSGGGIRF
TRBJ1-5 | TRBV12-2 | NA | NA | TGTGCAAGTCGCTTAGGGGTGAGGAGCAATCAGCCCCAGCATTTT | CASRLGVRSNQPQHF
TRBJ2-7 | TRBV7-6 | NA | NA | TGTGCCAGCAGCTTAGGTGGTCAGAACTCCTACGAGCAGTACTTC | CASSLGGQNSYEQYF
TRBJ2-7 | TRBV28 | NA | TRBD2 | TGTGCCAGCAGTTCCTTAGCGGGAGGCTCCTACGAGCAGTACTTC | CASSSLAGGSYEQYF
TRBJ1-5 | TRBV4-1 | NA | TRBD1 | TGCGCCAGCAGCCATGGTTCTGACAGGGGCAATCAGCCCCAGCATTTT | CASSHGSDRGNQPQHF
TRBJ2-7 | TRBV27 | NA | NA | TGTGCCAGCAGTTTTCAGGGTCTAAACGAGCAGTACTTC | CASSFQGLNEQYF
TRBJ2-3 | TRBV19 | NA | TRBD1 | TGTGCCAGTAGTATACGTGGCAGGGGGTTAATGACAGATACGCAGTATTTT | CASSIRGRGLMTDTQYF
TRBJ2-7 | TRBV2 | NA | TRBD2 | TGTGCCAGCAGTGTCGAGACTAGCCAGTACGAGCAGTACTTC | CASSVETSQYEQYF
TRBJ2-2 | TRBV30 | once | TRBD2 | TGTGCCTGGAACCCGGGACTAGCGGAAACCGGGGAGCTGTTTTTT | CAWNPGLAETGELFF
TRBJ1-6 | TRBV5-1 | NA | NA | TGCGCCAGCAGCTTGTGGACTGACGATAATTCACCCCTCCACTTT | CASSLWTDDNSPLHF
TRBJ1-4 | TRBV28 | NA | NA | TGTGCCAGCAGTCCGCCGTGGGGAGTGAATGAAAAACTGTTTTTT | CASSPPWGVNEKLFF
TRBJ1-2 | TRBV15 | NA | TRBD1 | TGTGCCACCAGCAGAGGGGGGACAGGGTTTGCCTATGGCTACACCTTC | CATSRGGTGFAYGYTF
TRBJ2-1 | TRBV29-1 | once | TRBD1 | TGCAGCGTTGAAAGGGGGCTCACCAGGTACAATGAGCAGTTCTTC | CSVERGLTRYNEQFF
TRBJ1-3 | TRBV13 | once | NA | TGTGCCAGCAGCTCTCGGGTAGCTGGAAACACCATATATTTT | CASSSRVAGNTIYF
TRBJ2-5 | TRBV5-1 | NA | TRBD1 | TGCGCCAGCAGCTTGGGACAGGGGAACGTCCAAGAGACCCAGTACTTC | CASSLGQGNVQETQYF
TRBJ1-5 | TRBV27 | NA | NA | TGTGCCAGCAGTTTATCCCCCAGTTATCAGCCCCAGCATTTT | CASSLSPSYQPQHF
TRBJ2-7 | TRBV11-3 | once | NA | TGTGCCAGCAGCTTAGAAACAGGGCGGAGATCCTACGAGCAGTACTTC | CASSLETGRRSYEQYF
TRBJ2-3 | TRBV5-1 | NA | TRBD2 | TGCGCCAGCAGCAACGGTAGGGGTTGGAGCGGGGGCGATACGCAGTATTTT | CASSNGRGWSGGDTQYF
TRBJ1-1 | TRBV2 | NA | NA | TGTGCCAGCAGTTGGCAGGGAGCTTTCTTT | CASSWQGAFF
TRBJ1-5 | TRBV10-3 | NA | NA | TGTGCCATCAGTGCTACAGGAGATAGCAATCAGCCCCAGCATTTT | CAISATGDSNQPQHF
TRBJ2-7 | TRBV5-4 | NA | TRBD1 | TGTGCCAGCAGTTTACAGGGGTCCCACGAGCAGTACTTC | CASSLQGSHEQYF
TRBJ2-7 | TRBV27 | once | TRBD2 | TGTGCCAGCAGTTTTCAAAGCGGGAGGGCCTACGAGCAGTACTTC | CASSFQSGRAYEQYF
TRBJ1-2 | TRBV6-4 | NA | TRBD1 | TGTGCCAGCAGTTTGGACAGGATGGGCTATGGCTACACCTTC | CASSLDRMGYGYTF
TRBJ2-5 | TRBV7-9 | once | TRBD2 | TGTGCCAGCGACGAAGCGGGGGGACAAGAGACCCAGTACTTC | CASDEAGGQETQYF
TRBJ2-3 | TRBV5-5 | NA | TRBD2 | TGTGCCAGCAGCCGGACTAGCGGCATCTCGACAGATACGCAGTATTTT | CASSRTSGISTDTQYF
TRBJ1-1 | TRBV6-5 | once | NA | TGTGCCAGCAGCCCATCCGACAGATACACTGAAGCTTTCTTT | CASSPSDRYTEAFF
TRBJ2-1 | TRBV11-2 | few | NA | TGTGCCAGCAGCTCACAGGTTGAGCAGTTCTTC | CASSSQVEQFF
TRBJ1-2 | TRBV27 | NA | TRBD1 | TGTGCCACCATGGACAGGGGGTTTGGCTACACCTTC | CATMDRGFGYTF
TRBJ1-3 | TRBV4-1 | NA | TRBD1 | TGCGCCAGCAGCCAATCGGGACAGCCATACTCTGGAAACACCATATATTTT | CASSQSGQPYSGNTIYF
TRBJ1-2 | TRBV4-1 | NA | TRBD1 | TGCGCCAGCAGCCAACAAGGGACAGGGCGTGATGGCTACACCTTC | CASSQQGTGRDGYTF
TRBJ2-4 | TRBV2 | NA | TRBD1 | TGTGCCAGCAGGCAGGGACAGCGTAACATTCAGTACTTC | CASRQGQRNIQYF
TRBJ1-5 | TRBV19 | NA | TRBD1 | TGTGCCAGTAGTATGGATACAGGGGGCAACAATCAGCCCCAGCATTTT | CASSMDTGGNNQPQHF
TRBJ1-5 | TRBV9 | NA | NA | TGTGCCAGCAGCGCCGTGGCAAATGATCAGCCCCAGCATTTT | CASSAVANDQPQHF
TRBJ1-5 | TRBV6-1 | NA | NA | TGTGCCAGCAGTGAAGTGATGCCCCCGAGGGGGAATCAGCCCCAGCATTTT | CASSEVMPPRGNQPQHF
TRBJ1-1 | TRBV5-1 | few | TRBD1 | TGCGCCAGCAGCTTTACAGGGGGCACTGAAGCTTTCTTT | CASSFTGGTEAFF
TRBJ2-6 | TRBV9 | NA | NA | TGTGCCAGCAGCGTGGGGGCGGGTGGGGCCAACGTCCTGCCTTTC | CASSVGAGGANVLPF
TRBJ2-5 | TRBV28 | NA | TRBD2 | TGTGCCAGCAGTCCCGGAACAGCGGGGGAAGAGACCCAGTACTTC | CASSPGTAGEETQYF
TRBJ2-7 | TRBV7-9 | few | TRBD1 | TGTGCCAGCAGCTGGAACCCTGGGACAGGGAACTACGAGCAGTACTTC | CASSWNPGTGNYEQYF
TRBJ2-7 | TRBV5-6 | NA | NA | TGTGCCAGCAGCTCTGGCCCGAGTCTCTGGAGCTCCTACGAGCAGTACTTC | CASSSGPSLWSSYEQYF
TRBJ2-6 | TRBV9 | few | TRBD2 | TGTGCCAGCAGCGTAGGAGCGGGAGGGCCCTCTGGGGCCAACGTCCTGACTTTC | CASSVGAGGPSGANVLTF
TRBJ2-5 | TRBV5-1 | once | TRBD1 | TGCGCCAGCCGACTCGGGACAGGGGGCAATTTGGGGACCCAGTACTTC | CASRLGTGGNLGTQYF
TRBJ1-3 | TRBV5-6 | NA | TRBD1 | TGTGCCAGCAGCCCCCTTGGACAGGTACACTCTGGAAACACCATATATTTT | CASSPLGQVHSGNTIYF
TRBJ2-3 | TRBV4-2 | many | NA | TGTGCCAGCAGCCAAGATACAGGGGGGGTAGATACGCAGTATTTT | CASSQDTGGVDTQYF
TRBJ2-1 | TRBV5-1 | NA | NA | TGCGCCAGCAGCATTACCCAGGGACTGAACAGTTTCAATGAGCAGTTCTTC | CASSITQGLNSFNEQFF
TRBJ2-7 | TRBV7-9 | NA | NA | TGTGCCAGCAGCTCCTATAGCGAGACCTACGAGCAGTACTTC | CASSSYSETYEQYF
TRBJ2-1 | TRBV15 | NA | NA | TGTGCCACCAGCAGAGATCGGGACTACAATGAGCAGTTCTTC | CATSRDRDYNEQFF
TRBJ1-4 | TRBV5-1 | few | NA | TGCGCCAGCAGCCGTGGACAGTTCCAAGGGGTTGATGAAAAACTGTTTTTT | CASSRGQFQGVDEKLFF
TRBJ2-7 | TRBV19 | NA | TRBD1 | TGTGCCAGTAGTATAGTAGGGGACAGGGGGACCGAGCAGTACTTC | CASSIVGDRGTEQYF
TRBJ1-2 | TRBV14 | NA | NA | TGTGCCAGCAGCCAAGCCGGCCCAGGGGACTATGGCTACACCTTC | CASSQAGPGDYGYTF
TRBJ2-2 | TRBV5-1 | NA | TRBD2 | TGCGCCAGCAGCTTTCAAGGACTAGCGGGAGGTGGCGGGGAGCTGTTTTTT | CASSFQGLAGGGGELFF
TRBJ2-7 | TRBV28 | NA | NA | TGTGCCAGCAGCCACCCCTCGGACTCCTTGTACTTC | CASSHPSDSLYF
TRBJ1-1 | TRBV10-1 | NA | NA | TGCGCCAGCAGTGGGACGGCGGGGACTGAAGCTTTCTTT | CASSGTAGTEAFF
TRBJ2-7 | TRBV5-1 | many | TRBD1 | TGCGCCAGCAGCTCGGACAGGGCCGAGCAGTACTTC | CASSSDRAEQYF
TRBJ2-4 | TRBV5-6 | NA | TRBD1 | TGTGCCAGCAGCTTGGGGCAGGGGGACATTCAGTACTTC | CASSLGQGDIQYF
TRBJ1-5 | TRBV6-6 | NA | NA | TGTGCCAGCAAAAGCCGCGTAGATGCGGATCAGCCCCAGCATTTT | CASKSRVDADQPQHF
TRBJ1-2 | TRBV6-6 | NA | TRBD1 | TGTGCCAGCGACAGGGGGGATGGCTACACCTTC | CASDRGDGYTF
TRBJ1-1 | TRBV19 | few | NA | TGTGCCAGTTACCGCGAGGGGAACACTGAAGCTTTCTTT | CASYREGNTEAFF